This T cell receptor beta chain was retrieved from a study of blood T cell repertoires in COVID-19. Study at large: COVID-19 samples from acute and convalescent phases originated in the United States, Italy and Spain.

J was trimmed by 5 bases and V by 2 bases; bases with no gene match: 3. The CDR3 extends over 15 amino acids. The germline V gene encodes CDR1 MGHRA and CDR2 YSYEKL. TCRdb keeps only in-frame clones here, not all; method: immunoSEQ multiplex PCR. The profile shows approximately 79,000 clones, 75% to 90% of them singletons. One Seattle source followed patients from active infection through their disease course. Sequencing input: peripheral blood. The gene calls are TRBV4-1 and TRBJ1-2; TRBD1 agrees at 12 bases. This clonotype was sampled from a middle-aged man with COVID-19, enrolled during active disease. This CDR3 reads CASSQMGQGAYGYTF. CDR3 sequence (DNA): TGCGCCAGCAGCCAAATGGGACAGGGGGCTTATGGCTACACCTTC.